This is a list of T cell receptor beta chains from one sample in a study of OX40 agonist ivuxolimab in advanced cancers. Measured with immunoSEQ multiplex PCR; TCRdb has only the in-frame clones, and not every one. Of approximately 22,000 clones in the sample, around 85% were seen once. The source was CD4+ or CD8+ T cells sorted from blood, collected in a trial of the OX40 agonist ivuxolimab. All receptors come from an adult with an advanced solid tumor such as melanoma, head and neck, liver or kidney cancer. CDR3s include the opening cysteine and the closing phenylalanine or tryptophan. A D gene is named only where the DNA matches it firmly. Expanded clones are given a class, and other clones once, few, many or no size at all.

abundance,d_gene,v_gene,j_gene,CDR3aa,CDR3nt
NA,NA,TRBV7-9,TRBJ1-1,CASSSTLGGTEAFF,TGTGCCAGCAGCTCCACTCTGGGGGGGACTGAAGCTTTCTTT
once,NA,TRBV29-1,TRBJ1-2,CSVDRQELDGYTF,TGCAGCGTTGACCGACAGGAGCTCGATGGCTACACCTTC
once,NA,TRBV6-1,TRBJ2-7,CASSVTPREQYEQYF,TGTGCCAGCAGTGTAACCCCCCGGGAACAATACGAGCAGTACTTC
NA,NA,TRBV10-1,TRBJ2-2,CASLDGNTGELFF,TGCGCCAGCCTAGACGGAAACACCGGGGAGCTGTTTTTT
NA,NA,TRBV6-1,TRBJ1-1,CASSYDTEAFF,TGTGCCAGCAGCTATGACACTGAAGCTTTCTTT
once,NA,TRBV4-1,TRBJ1-2,CASSQEGSLRGHTF,TGCGCCAGCAGCCAAGAGGGATCTTTGCGTGGCCACACCTTC
NA,NA,TRBV5-1,TRBJ2-5,CASSLATGMETQYF,TGCGCCAGCAGCTTGGCGACGGGGATGGAGACCCAGTACTTC
NA,NA,TRBV7-6,TRBJ2-1,CASSLNNGNEQFF,TGTGCCAGCAGCTTAAATAATGGCAATGAGCAGTTCTTC
NA,NA,TRBV7-9,TRBJ1-1,CASSPSLQENTEAFF,TGTGCCAGCAGCCCCTCCCTACAGGAGAACACTGAAGCTTTCTTT
NA,TRBD1,TRBV15,TRBJ2-7,CATRLPGQGGEQYF,TGTGCCACCAGATTACCGGGACAGGGTGGCGAGCAGTACTTC
NA,NA,TRBV5-1,TRBJ2-7,CASSSGTSAYEQYF,TGCGCCAGCAGCTCCGGGACATCGGCTTACGAGCAGTACTTC
NA,TRBD1,TRBV19,TRBJ1-2,CASSIWSSGTGENGYTF,TGTGCCAGTAGTATTTGGTCCAGTGGAACAGGGGAGAATGGCTACACCTTC
NA,NA,TRBV29-1,TRBJ2-3,CSVEDRETNLSTDTQYF,TGCAGCGTTGAAGATCGTGAGACAAACCTTAGCACAGATACGCAGTATTTT
few,NA,TRBV30,TRBJ2-1,CAWSDFANSLSYNEQFF,TGTGCCTGGAGTGACTTCGCAAATTCTTTATCCTACAATGAGCAGTTCTTC
NA,TRBD2,TRBV7-8,TRBJ2-1,CASSLVSGGASSYNEQFF,TGTGCCAGCAGCTTAGTTAGCGGGGGGGCGAGCTCCTACAATGAGCAGTTCTTC
NA,NA,TRBV6-6,TRBJ1-6,CASTISSYNSPLHF,TGTGCCAGCACCATATCCTCCTATAATTCACCCCTCCACTTT
NA,NA,TRBV5-6,TRBJ1-2,CASDGPGGPNYGYTF,TGTGCCAGCGATGGCCCCGGGGGGCCTAACTATGGCTACACCTTC
NA,NA,TRBV29-1,TRBJ2-2,CSVLGRAADTGELFF,TGCAGCGTTTTGGGCAGGGCAGCGGACACCGGGGAGCTGTTTTTT
NA,NA,TRBV27,TRBJ2-7,CASSLADSTYEQYF,TGTGCCAGCAGTTTAGCGGACAGCACCTACGAGCAGTACTTC
NA,NA,TRBV9,TRBJ2-5,CASSANPGDPIETQYF,TGTGCCAGCAGCGCTAATCCGGGGGATCCCATCGAGACCCAGTACTTC
NA,NA,TRBV5-4,TRBJ2-7,CASSLASANPYEQYF,TGTGCCAGCAGCTTGGCCTCGGCAAACCCCTACGAGCAGTACTTC
once,NA,TRBV5-8,TRBJ2-5,CASSPGEARGAQYF,TGTGCCAGCAGCCCGGGGGAGGCCCGAGGGGCCCAGTACTTC
NA,TRBD1,TRBV7-9,TRBJ2-2,CASRFPGQGTGELFF,TGTGCCAGCAGGTTCCCGGGACAGGGCACCGGGGAGCTGTTTTTT